Below are 24 T cell receptor beta chains sequenced from a single sample in a study of shared clonotypes between healthy human individuals. Sequenced by immunoSEQ multiplex PCR; TCRdb stores in-frame clones only, minus some. The table records about 2.5 million clones, 80% to 95% of them present only once. Material for sequencing was naive CD4+ T cells from PBMCs. Subset indicated: CD45RA+ positively selected. Receptor source: a man between 18 and 35 years old in good health. Some clones in this sample may be carry-over from other donors' samples.

This chain joins TRBV29-1 and TRBJ2-7; unclear D gene. Looked up from germline, CDR1 is SQVTM and CDR2 is ANQGSEA. V gave up 6 bases and J gave up 5 bases, with 14 bases separating them. This CDR3 region has 12 residues. For the CDR3, the DNA is TGCAGCGTCCTCCCCCCAGGCGACGAGCAGTACTTC. It translates to CSVLPPGDEQYF.

The chain employs TRBV4-2 and TRBJ2-7, with 10 bases aligning to TRBD1. Unmatched junction bases numbered 3, after V lost 1 base and J lost 6 bases. CDR1 LGHNA and CDR2 YNFKEQ come from the germline V gene. The CDR3 has 14 residues. CDR3 amino acids: CASSQGGQGSEQYF. CDR3 nucleotide sequence: TGTGCCAGCAGCCAAGGGGGACAGGGGTCCGAGCAGTACTTC.

This rearrangement joins TRBV28 to TRBJ2-2, with 7 nucleotides matching TRBD1. V lost 5 bases and J lost 13; bases outside the gene matches: 13. Germline V gene data show CDR1 as MDHEN and CDR2 as SYDVKM. The CDR3 consists of 14 residues. The CDR3 reads CASSQIRDSGSLFF. The CDR3 bases are TGTGCCAGCAGTCAAATTCGGGACAGCGGTTCGCTGTTTTTT. Supplemented by reference TRBV28 and TRBJ2-2, the full variable domain reads DVKVTQSSRYLVKRTGEKVFLECVQDMDHENMFWYRQDPGLGLRLIYFSYDVKMKEKGDIPEGYSVSREKKERFSLILESASTNQTSMYLCASSQIRDSGSLFFGEGSRLTVL.

The chain links TRBV30 to TRBJ2-2; 8 bases agree with TRBD2. The germline V gene has CDR1 GTSNPN and CDR2 SVGIG (reference sequence). Trimming at V came to 4 bases and at J to 1 base, leaving 14 bases not matched to a gene. There are 18 residues in the CDR3. The CDR3 region is CAWTPARASGWNTGELFF. The CDR3 DNA reads as TGTGCCTGGACCCCTGCCAGGGCTAGCGGGTGGAACACCGGGGAGCTGTTTTTT. Using reference TRBV30 and TRBJ2-2 for the parts outside the CDR3, the full variable domain is SQTIHQWPATLVQPVGSPLSLECTVEGTSNPNLYWYRQAAGRGLQLLFYSVGIGQISSEVPQNLSASRPQDRQFILSSKKLLLSDSGFYLCAWTPARASGWNTGELFFGEGSRLTVL.

The chain combines TRBV5-1 with TRBJ2-2; D is ambiguous. The germline V and J ends were trimmed by 1 base and 3 bases, with 4 bases remaining between them. Germline loops: CDR1 SGHRS, CDR2 YFSETQ. The CDR3 is 13 residues long. CDR3 bases: TGCGCCAGCAGCTTGAGGTACACCGGGGAGCTGTTTTTT. Protein sequence: CASSLRYTGELFF.

The rearrangement uses TRBV21-1 and TRBJ2-2. TRBV21-1 is a documented pseudogene. The CDR3 runs to 17 residues. The CDR3: CASSKGRGAGRSGELFF. The CDR3 coding sequence is TGTGCCAGCAGCAAAGGAAGAGGGGCAGGGCGATCCGGGGAGCTGTTTTTT.

This clone was observed a handful of times. The chain links TRBV30 to TRBJ1-1, with a tentative D call TRBD1 (6 bases). This CDR3 region has 13 residues. V was cut by 5 bases and J by 5 bases, with 15 bases left in between. Germline-derived CDR1 and CDR2 are GTSNPN and SVGIG (reference sequence). The CDR3 DNA reads TGTGCCTGGGACCAGGGGTTTTCGACTGAAGCTTTCTTT. Protein product: CAWDQGFSTEAFF.

This chain connects TRBV30 to TRBJ2-3, with TRBD2 matching over 11 bases. The CDR3 runs to 16 residues. The V and J ends lost 5 bases and 14 bases, in that order; junction bases with no gene match: 21. The V gene's germline CDR1 is GTSNPN and CDR2 SVGIG (reference sequence). The CDR3 reads CAWFLAGGHNEAKRYF. The CDR3 DNA sequence: TGTGCCTGGTTCCTAGCGGGAGGCCACAATGAGGCGAAACGGTATTTT.

The rearrangement uses TRBV7-9 and TRBJ2-1; perhaps TRBD2 as D (6 bases). This CDR3 comprises 12 residues. Germline V CDR1 and CDR2: SEHNR, FQNEAQ (reference sequence). The V end was cut by 6 bases, the J end by 9 bases, with 12 bases between. The CDR3 DNA reads TGTGCCAGCAGTTTGGGGAGGCCTGAGCAGTTCTTC. Protein product: CASSLGRPEQFF.

This clone was picked up one time. This rearrangement joins TRBV4-2 to TRBJ2-3, with TRBD2 matching over 8 bases. The V gene end was trimmed by 5 bases and the J gene end by 4 bases; junction bases not matched to a gene: 11. CDR1 and CDR2 (germline): LGHNA, YNFKEQ. The CDR3 consists of 16 residues. This CDR3 is CASSKVRAGVSDTQYF. CDR3 nucleotide sequence: TGTGCCAGCAGCAAAGTGAGAGCGGGAGTCTCAGATACGCAGTATTTT.

This chain joins TRBV4-1 and TRBJ2-2; a weak D match, TRBD2 (6 bases). V lost 2 bases, J lost 1 base, and 14 bases lay in between. The CDR3 runs to 17 residues. Per germline, CDR1 MGHRA and CDR2 YSYEKL. The CDR3 sequence is CASSQLLSGLNTGELFF. CDR3 DNA: TGCGCCAGCAGCCAACTTCTCAGCGGGCTGAACACCGGGGAGCTGTTTTTT.

The genes are TRBV28 and TRBJ1-2; D uncertain. Deletions cut 3 bases from V and 8 bases from J, with 7 bases between. Germline V gene lookup returns CDR1 MDHEN and CDR2 SYDVKM. The CDR3 consists of 11 residues. The CDR3 DNA sequence: TGTGCCAGCAGTTTTTTCCGAGGCTACACCTTC. Amino acids: CASSFFRGYTF.

This sequence joins TRBV5-1 and TRBJ1-3; perhaps TRBD1 as D (6 bases). Germline CDR1 reads SGHRS; CDR2 reads YFSETQ. The CDR3 is 16 residues long. Trimming pared 4 bases from V and 4 bases from J, leaving 18 bases between. The CDR3 protein is CASSPTVGAVGNTIYF. Written as DNA, the CDR3 is TGCGCCAGCAGCCCGACGGTGGGGGCGGTAGGAAACACCATATATTTT.

V gene TRBV15 combines with J gene TRBJ2-3; 9 bases match TRBD1. The junction had 8 bases not matched to a gene; V was cut back by 3 bases and J by 4 bases. Germline CDR1 is LNHNV and CDR2 is YYDKDF (reference sequence). CDR3 length: 16 amino acids. CDR3 in amino acids: CATSRGSGQGSDTQYF. The DNA of the CDR3 is TGTGCCACCAGCAGGGGGAGCGGACAGGGGTCAGATACGCAGTATTTT. The variable domain in full, with the rest retrieved from reference TRBV15 and TRBJ2-3, is DAMVIQNPRYQVTQFGKPVTLSCSQTLNHNVMYWYQQKSSQAPKLLFHYYDKDFNNEADTPDNFQSRRPNTSFCFLDIRSPGLGDTAMYLCATSRGSGQGSDTQYFGPGTRLTVL.

Regarding this clone: Additional DNA sequences in this sample encode the identical CDR3. For the CDR3, the DNA is TGTGCCAGCTCACCGGGTGGACCCAGCAATCAGCCCCAGCATTTT. This sequence encodes CASSPGGPSNQPQHF. The chain employs TRBV18 and TRBJ1-5; D unresolved. The CDR3 is made up of 15 amino acids. Deletions cut 3 bases from V and 1 base from J, with 10 bases between. Germline V gene sequence: CDR1 KGHSH, CDR2 LQKENI.

The chain links TRBV28 to TRBJ2-1; maybe TRBD2 (5 bases). The V and J ends lost 7 bases and 7 bases respectively, with 17 bases between them. The CDR3 length is 14 residues. CDR1 MDHEN and CDR2 SYDVKM come from the germline V gene. As DNA, the CDR3 is TGTGCCAGCAAACTAGTAGCTCGATGGAATGAGCAGTTCTTC. Its translation is CASKLVARWNEQFF.

Turning to this clone: The same CDR3 arises from other DNA sequences in this sample as well. The chain combines TRBV6-1 with TRBJ2-7, with 9 bases that match TRBD1. This CDR3 is 14 amino acids long. The V segment lost 3 bases and the J segment 4 bases; nucleotides outside the gene matches: 4. Germline values: CDR1 MNHNS, CDR2 SASEGT. This CDR3 reads CASSETGGFYEQYF. Written as DNA, the CDR3 is TGTGCCAGCAGTGAGACAGGGGGGTTTTACGAGCAGTACTTC.

The V call is TRBV28, the J call TRBJ2-3; D perhaps matches TRBD2 (6 bases). From germline, CDR1 is MDHEN and CDR2 SYDVKM. The CDR3 runs to 13 residues. With 2 bases removed from V and 6 bases from J, the gap between germline ends came to 9 bases. This chain's CDR3 is CASSLSGWDTQYF. CDR3 DNA sequence: TGTGCCAGCAGTTTAAGCGGGTGGGATACGCAGTATTTT.

As for this clone: Other DNA sequences in the same sample also yield this CDR3. V and J are TRBV7-2 and TRBJ2-5; D may be TRBD1 or TRBD2 (5 bases each). Trimming removed 4 bases at V and 5 bases at J, with 11 bases between. The germline V gene has CDR1 SGHTA and CDR2 FQGNSA. The CDR3 contains 13 residues. The CDR3 here is CASSSRREETQYF. CDR3 nucleotide sequence: TGTGCCAGCAGCTCCCGCAGGGAGGAGACCCAGTACTTC.

This chain links TRBV29-1 with TRBJ2-6; no firm D call. Germline V gives CDR1 SQVTM, CDR2 ANQGSEA. The CDR3 totals 14 residues. Deletions cut 2 bases from V and 4 bases from J, with 9 bases between. The CDR3 protein is CSVELWPGANVLTF. In nucleotides, the CDR3 is TGCAGCGTTGAATTGTGGCCCGGGGCCAACGTCCTGACTTTC.

The V gene is TRBV10-1, the J gene TRBJ2-5, with 11 bases that match TRBD2. Germline lookup yields CDR1 WNHNN and CDR2 SYGVQD (reference sequence). The CDR3 contains 18 residues. J lost 3 bases, V lost 6 bases, and 15 bases had no gene match. CDR3 nucleotides: TGCGCCAGCAGGAGACCAAAACAACTAGCGGGAGTTGAAGAGACCCAGTACTTC. Translation: CASRRPKQLAGVEETQYF.

This clone was observed once. The V and J genes are TRBV14 and TRBJ2-1; 11 bases fit TRBD2. This CDR3 contains 18 residues. Germline lookup yields CDR1 SGHDN and CDR2 FVKESK. V dropped 1 base and J dropped 5; count of bases not matched to a gene: 10. CDR3 in amino acids: CASSQGYSGRAGDNEQFF. Here the CDR3 DNA reads TGTGCCAGCAGCCAAGGGTATAGCGGGAGGGCCGGGGACAATGAGCAGTTCTTC.

About this clone itself: Other DNA sequences within the sample encode an identical CDR3. As DNA, the CDR3 is TGTGCCAGCTCACCAGGACAGAGCTCTGGAAACACCATATATTTT. Encoded protein: CASSPGQSSGNTIYF. This sequence joins TRBV18 and TRBJ1-3, with D maybe TRBD1 (6 bases). The CDR3 covers 15 residues. The ends were cut back, 2 bases at V and 0 bases at J, with 8 bases in the middle. The germline V gene encodes CDR1 KGHSH and CDR2 LQKENI.

This clone was observed a single time. This sequence joins TRBV6-6 and TRBJ1-1; unclear D gene. The CDR3 runs 11 residues. Trimming cost V 7 bases and J 3 bases, with 6 bases left between them. Germline assignment: CDR1 MNHNY and CDR2 SVGAGI (reference sequence). DNA of the CDR3: TGTGCCAGCATAGCGTACACTGAAGCTTTCTTT. It encodes CASIAYTEAFF.